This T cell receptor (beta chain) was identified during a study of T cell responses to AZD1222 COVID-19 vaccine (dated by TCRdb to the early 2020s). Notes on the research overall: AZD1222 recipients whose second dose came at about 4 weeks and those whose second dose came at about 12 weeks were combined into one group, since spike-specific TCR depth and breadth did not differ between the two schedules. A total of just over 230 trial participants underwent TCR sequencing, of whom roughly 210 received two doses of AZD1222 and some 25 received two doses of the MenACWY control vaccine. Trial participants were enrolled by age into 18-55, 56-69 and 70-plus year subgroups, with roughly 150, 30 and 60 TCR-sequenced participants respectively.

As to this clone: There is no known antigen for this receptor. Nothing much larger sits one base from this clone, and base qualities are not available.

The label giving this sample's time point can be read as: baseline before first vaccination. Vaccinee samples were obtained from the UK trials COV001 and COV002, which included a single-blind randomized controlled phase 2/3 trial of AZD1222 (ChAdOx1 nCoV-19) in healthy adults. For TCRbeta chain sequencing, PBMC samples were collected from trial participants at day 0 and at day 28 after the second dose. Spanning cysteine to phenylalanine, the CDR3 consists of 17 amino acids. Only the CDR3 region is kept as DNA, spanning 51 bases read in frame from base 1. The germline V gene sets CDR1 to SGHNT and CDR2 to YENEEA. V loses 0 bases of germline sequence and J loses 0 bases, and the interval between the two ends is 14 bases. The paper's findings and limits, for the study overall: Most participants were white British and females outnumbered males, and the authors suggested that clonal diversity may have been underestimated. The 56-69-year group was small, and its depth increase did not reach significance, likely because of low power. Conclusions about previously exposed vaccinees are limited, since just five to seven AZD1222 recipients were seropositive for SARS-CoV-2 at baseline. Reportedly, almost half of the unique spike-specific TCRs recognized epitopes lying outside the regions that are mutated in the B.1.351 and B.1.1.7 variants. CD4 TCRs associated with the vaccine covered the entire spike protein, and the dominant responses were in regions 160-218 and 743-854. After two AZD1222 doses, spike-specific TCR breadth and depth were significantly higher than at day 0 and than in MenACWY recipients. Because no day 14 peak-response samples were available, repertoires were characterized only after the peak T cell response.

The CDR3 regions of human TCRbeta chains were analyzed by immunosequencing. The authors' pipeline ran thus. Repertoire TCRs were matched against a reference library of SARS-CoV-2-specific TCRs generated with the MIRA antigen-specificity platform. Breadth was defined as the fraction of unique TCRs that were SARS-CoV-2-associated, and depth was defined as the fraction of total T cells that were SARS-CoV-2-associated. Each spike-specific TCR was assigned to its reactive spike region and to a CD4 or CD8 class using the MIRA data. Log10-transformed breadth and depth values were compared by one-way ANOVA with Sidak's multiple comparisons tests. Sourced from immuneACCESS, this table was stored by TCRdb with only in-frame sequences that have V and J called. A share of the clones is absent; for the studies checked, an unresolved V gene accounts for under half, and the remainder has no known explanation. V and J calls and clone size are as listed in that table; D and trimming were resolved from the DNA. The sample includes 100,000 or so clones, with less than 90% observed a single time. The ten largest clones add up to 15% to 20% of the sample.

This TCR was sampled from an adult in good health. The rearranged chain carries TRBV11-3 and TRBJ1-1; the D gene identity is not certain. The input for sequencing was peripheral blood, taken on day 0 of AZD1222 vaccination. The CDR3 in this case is CASSLDGRIGMNTEAFF. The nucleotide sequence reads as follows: TGTGCCAGCAGCTTAGACGGGCGGATAGGGATGAACACTGAAGCTTTCTTT.